This TCR beta chain was observed in a study of tumor-infiltrating lymphocytes in primary liver carcinoma. Study information: Surgical resection was used to treat these primary liver carcinoma patients. Aged between 30 and 69 years, the patients were men and women. Study results and limitations: Samples were bulk unsorted, so CD4+ and CD8+ repertoires were not compared.

A remark on this clonotype: Its antigen is not identified. A much bigger clone sits one base away, suggesting this may be a read error. The final CDR3 position lacks the conserved phenylalanine or tryptophan, pointing to a likely read error.

The researchers produced TCR beta cDNA from approximately 540 ng total RNA with a constant-region primer. It was through three nested multiplex PCR rounds of slightly modified ARM-PCR that TCR beta libraries arose. Running around 9 cycles apiece, the first two PCR rounds relied on TRBV1-TRBV30 forward primers together with a C-beta reverse primer. TCRdb passed the multiplex PCR reads through MiXCR, listing each CDR3 protein once. The data show 300,000 to 350,000 distinct CDR3 sequences, around three fifths seen once. Blood RNA was derived from unsorted whole blood, and germline DNA was extracted too. V dropped 4 bases and J dropped 8; count of bases not matched to a gene: 11. CDR1 is MNHNY and CDR2 is SVGAGI in the germline V gene (reference sequence). CDR3 size: 16 residues.

The sequence came from a man in his forties with primary liver carcinoma and hepatitis B virus infection. Sample: peripheral blood. The J gene is TRBJ2-1, the V gene TRBV6-6, with TRBD2 matching over 10 bases. CDR3: CASSSLSSGRGYEQFS. The CDR3 nucleotides read TGTGCCAGCAGTTCGCTTTCTAGCGGGAGAGGGTATGAGCAGTTCTCC.